This T cell receptor beta chain was recovered during a study of blood T cells in healthy people across ages. Study results and caveats: Age showed a roughly linear inverse relationship with TCR beta diversity per million T cells. TCR beta diversity was tightly associated with the proportion of naive T cells.

Each donor was a healthy Caucasian individual from Russia, aged roughly 6 to 95. About this clonotype: Its specificity is not known.

The authors ran a second PCR of roughly 6 to 12 cycles using a sample-barcoded 5' primer and a J-beta primer mix. Each of the cDNA molecules was tagged by a template-switch adaptor with 12 random nucleotides. TCRdb re-called the 5' RACE reads through MiXCR, storing one row per CDR3 protein. The data show 720,000 or so distinct CDR3 sequences, 40% to 45% seen once. Between the trimmed V and J ends, which lost 5 bases and 7 bases, there was a span of 17 bases. The germline V gene encodes CDR1 DFQATT and CDR2 SNEGSKA (reference sequence). The CDR3 sequence is 13 residues long. This sequence originates from an elderly man in good health. Input material: blood. This chain links TRBV20-1 with TRBJ1-1; maybe TRBD1 (6 bases). In DNA form, the CDR3 reads TGCAGTGCTTTGAGGGGGATATCTTTTGAAGCTTTCTTT. Encoded protein: CSALRGISFEAFF.